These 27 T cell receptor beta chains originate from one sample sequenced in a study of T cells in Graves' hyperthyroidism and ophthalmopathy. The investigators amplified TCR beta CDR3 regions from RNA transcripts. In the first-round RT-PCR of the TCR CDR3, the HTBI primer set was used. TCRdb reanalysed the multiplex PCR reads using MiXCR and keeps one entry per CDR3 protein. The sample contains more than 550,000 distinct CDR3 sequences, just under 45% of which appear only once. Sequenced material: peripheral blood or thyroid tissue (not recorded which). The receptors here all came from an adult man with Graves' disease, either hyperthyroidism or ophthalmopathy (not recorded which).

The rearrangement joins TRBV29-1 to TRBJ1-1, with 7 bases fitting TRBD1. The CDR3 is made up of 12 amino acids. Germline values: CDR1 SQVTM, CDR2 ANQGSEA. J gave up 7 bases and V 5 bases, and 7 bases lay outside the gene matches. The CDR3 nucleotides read TGCAGCGTTTTTGGACAGGCCCTTGAAGCTTTCTTT. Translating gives CSVFGQALEAFF.

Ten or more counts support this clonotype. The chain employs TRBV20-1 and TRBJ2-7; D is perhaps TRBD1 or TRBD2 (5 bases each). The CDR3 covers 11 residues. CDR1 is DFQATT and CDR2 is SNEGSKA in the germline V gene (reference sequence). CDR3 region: CSGGRDYEQYF. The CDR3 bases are TGCAGCGGAGGCAGGGACTACGAGCAGTACTTC.

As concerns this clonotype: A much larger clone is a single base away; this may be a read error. The CDR3 spells CATSVQRGSPLHF. CDR3 in DNA: TGTGCCACCAGTGTCCAGAGGGGTTCACCCCTCCACTTT. This chain uses TRBV24-1 with TRBJ1-6; D perhaps matches TRBD1 (5 bases). Looked up from germline, CDR1 is KGHDR and CDR2 is SFDVKD. The CDR3 has 13 residues. V lost 5 bases to trimming and J lost 9 bases, with 10 bases between them.

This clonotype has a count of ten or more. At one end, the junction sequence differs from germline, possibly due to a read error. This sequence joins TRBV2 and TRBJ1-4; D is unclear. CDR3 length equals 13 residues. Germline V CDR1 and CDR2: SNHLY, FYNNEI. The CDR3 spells CASSEGFADWRLF. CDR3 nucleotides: TGTGCCAGCAGTGAAGGATTCGCGGACTGGCGTTTATTT.

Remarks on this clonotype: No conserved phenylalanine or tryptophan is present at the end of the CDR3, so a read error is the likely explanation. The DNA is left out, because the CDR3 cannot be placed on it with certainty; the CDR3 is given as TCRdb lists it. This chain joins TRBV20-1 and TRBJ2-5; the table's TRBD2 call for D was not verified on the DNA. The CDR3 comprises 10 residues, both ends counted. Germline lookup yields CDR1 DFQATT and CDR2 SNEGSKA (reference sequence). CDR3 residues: CSASGLAGLE.

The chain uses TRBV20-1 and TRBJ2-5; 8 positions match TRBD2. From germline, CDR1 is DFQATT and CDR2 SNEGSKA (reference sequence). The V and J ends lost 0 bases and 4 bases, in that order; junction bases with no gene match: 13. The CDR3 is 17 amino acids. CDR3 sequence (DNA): TGCAGTGCTAGAGACAATGAAAAGCGGGGGTATTCAGAGACCCAGTACTTC. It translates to CSARDNEKRGYSETQYF.

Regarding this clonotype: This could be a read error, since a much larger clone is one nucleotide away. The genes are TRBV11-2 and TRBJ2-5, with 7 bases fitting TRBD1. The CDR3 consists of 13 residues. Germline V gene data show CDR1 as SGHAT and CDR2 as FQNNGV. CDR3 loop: CAGSLGTVETQYF. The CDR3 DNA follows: TGTGCCGGCAGCCTTGGGACAGTTGAGACCCAGTACTTC.

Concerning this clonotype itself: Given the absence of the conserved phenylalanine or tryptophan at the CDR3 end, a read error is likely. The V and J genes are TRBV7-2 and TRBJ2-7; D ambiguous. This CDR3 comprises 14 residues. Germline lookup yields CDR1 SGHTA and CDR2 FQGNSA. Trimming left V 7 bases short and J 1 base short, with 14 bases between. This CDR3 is CASTDLGESYEQYL. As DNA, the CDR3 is TGTGCCAGCACCGACCTAGGAGAATCCTACGAGCAGTACCTC.

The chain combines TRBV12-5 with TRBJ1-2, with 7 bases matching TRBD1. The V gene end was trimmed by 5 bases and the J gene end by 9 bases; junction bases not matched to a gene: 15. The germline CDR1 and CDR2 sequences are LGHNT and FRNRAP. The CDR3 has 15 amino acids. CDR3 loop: CASGATGTAARRYTF. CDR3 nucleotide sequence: TGTGCTAGTGGTGCCACCGGGACAGCGGCTAGGCGCTACACCTTC.

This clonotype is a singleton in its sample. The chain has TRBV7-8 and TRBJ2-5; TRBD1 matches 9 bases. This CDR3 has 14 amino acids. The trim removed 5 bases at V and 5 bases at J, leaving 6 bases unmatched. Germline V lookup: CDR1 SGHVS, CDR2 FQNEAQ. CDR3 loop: CASSIGQGIETQYF. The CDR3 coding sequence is TGTGCCAGCAGCATCGGACAGGGGATCGAGACCCAGTACTTC. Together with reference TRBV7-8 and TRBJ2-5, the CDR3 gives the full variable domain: GAGVSQSPRYKVAKRGQDVALRCDPISGHVSLFWYQQALGQGPEFLTYFQNEAQLDKSGLPSDRFFAERPEGSVSTLKIQRTQQEDSAVYLCASSIGQGIETQYFGPGTRLLVL.

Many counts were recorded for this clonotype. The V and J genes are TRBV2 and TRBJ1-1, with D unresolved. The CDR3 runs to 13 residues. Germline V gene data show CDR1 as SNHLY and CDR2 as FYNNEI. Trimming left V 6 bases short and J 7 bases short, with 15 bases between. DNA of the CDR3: TGTGCCAGCAGCGAGGGTATTCGGGGTGAAGCTTTCTTT. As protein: CASSEGIRGEAFF. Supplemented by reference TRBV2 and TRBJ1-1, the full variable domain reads EPEVTQTPSHQVTQMGQEVILRCVPISNHLYFYWYRQILGQKVEFLVSFYNNEISEKSEIFDDQFSVERPDGSNFTLKIRSTKLEDSAMYFCASSEGIRGEAFFGQGTRLTVV.

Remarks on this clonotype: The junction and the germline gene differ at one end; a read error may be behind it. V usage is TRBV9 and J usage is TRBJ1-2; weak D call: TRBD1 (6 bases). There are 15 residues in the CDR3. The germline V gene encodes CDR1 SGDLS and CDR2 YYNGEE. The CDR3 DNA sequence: TGCGCCAGCAGCCAAGAGCTAGGACAGTCCAATGGCTACACCTTC. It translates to CASSQELGQSNGYTF.

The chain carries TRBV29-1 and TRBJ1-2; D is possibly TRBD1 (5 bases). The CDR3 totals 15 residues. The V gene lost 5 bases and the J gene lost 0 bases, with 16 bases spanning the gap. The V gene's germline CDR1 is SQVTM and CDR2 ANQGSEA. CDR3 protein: CSVRTMTDTNYGYTF. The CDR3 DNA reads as TGCAGCGTTAGGACAATGACAGACACTAACTATGGCTACACCTTC.

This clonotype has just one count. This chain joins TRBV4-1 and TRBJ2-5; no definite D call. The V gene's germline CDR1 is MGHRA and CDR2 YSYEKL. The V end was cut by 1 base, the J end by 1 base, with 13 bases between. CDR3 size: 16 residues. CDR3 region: CASSQVGRAGQETQYF. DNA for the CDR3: TGCGCCAGCAGCCAAGTTGGTAGGGCAGGCCAAGAGACCCAGTACTTC.

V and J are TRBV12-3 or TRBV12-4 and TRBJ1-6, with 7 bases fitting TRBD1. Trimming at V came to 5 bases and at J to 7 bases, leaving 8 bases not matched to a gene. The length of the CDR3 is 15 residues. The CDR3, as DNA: TGTGCCAGCAGTCCGGGGGACAGCGAAAATTCACCCCTCCACTTT. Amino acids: CASSPGDSENSPLHF.

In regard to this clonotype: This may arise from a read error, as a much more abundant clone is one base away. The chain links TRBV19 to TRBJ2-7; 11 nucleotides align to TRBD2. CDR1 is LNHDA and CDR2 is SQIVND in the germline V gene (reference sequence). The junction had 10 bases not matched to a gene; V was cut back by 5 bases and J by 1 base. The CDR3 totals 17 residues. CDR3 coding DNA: TGTGCCAGTAGTCAGGGTCCGGGACTAGCGGAGTCCTACGAGCAGTACTTC. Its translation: CASSQGPGLAESYEQYF. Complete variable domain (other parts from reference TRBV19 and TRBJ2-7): DGGITQSPKYLFRKEGQNVTLSCEQNLNHDAMYWYRQDPGQGLRLIYYSQIVNDFQKGDIAEGYSVSREKKESFPLTVTSAQKNPTAFYLCASSQGPGLAESYEQYFGPGTRLTVT.

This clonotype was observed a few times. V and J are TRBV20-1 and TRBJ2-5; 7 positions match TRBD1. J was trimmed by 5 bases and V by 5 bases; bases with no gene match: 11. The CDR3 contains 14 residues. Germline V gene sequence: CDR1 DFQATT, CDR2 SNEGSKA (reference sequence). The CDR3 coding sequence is TGCAGTGCTCAGATACCGGGACAGAGGGAGACCCAGTACTTC. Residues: CSAQIPGQRETQYF.

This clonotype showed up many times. The CDR3 here is CASSFWTGGETQYF. The CDR3 DNA reads as TGTGCCAGCAGCTTTTGGACAGGGGGCGAGACCCAGTACTTC. The chain links TRBV7-2 to TRBJ2-5; 11 bases agree with TRBD1. The CDR3 is made up of 14 amino acids. The V gene's germline CDR1 is SGHTA and CDR2 FQGNSA. Germline trimming cut 3 bases from V and 5 bases from J; bases unmatched to any gene: 2.

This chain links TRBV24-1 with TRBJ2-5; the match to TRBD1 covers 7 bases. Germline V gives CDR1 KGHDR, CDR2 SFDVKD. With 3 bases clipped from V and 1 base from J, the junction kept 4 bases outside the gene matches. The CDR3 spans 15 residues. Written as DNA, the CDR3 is TGTGCCACCAGTGATACCCGGACAGGCCAAGAGACCCAGTACTTC. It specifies CATSDTRTGQETQYF.

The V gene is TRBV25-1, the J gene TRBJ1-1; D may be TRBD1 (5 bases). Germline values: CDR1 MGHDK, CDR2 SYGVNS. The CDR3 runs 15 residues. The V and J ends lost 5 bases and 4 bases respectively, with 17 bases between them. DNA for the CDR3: TGTGCCAGCAGTTTCCCAGGGAGGGCGACCACTGAAGCTTTCTTT. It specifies CASSFPGRATTEAFF.

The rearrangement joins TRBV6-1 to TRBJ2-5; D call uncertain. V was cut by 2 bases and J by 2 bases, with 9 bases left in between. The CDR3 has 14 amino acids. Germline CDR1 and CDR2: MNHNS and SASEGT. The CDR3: CASSEISRQETQYF. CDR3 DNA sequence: TGTGCCAGCAGTGAAATATCCAGACAAGAGACCCAGTACTTC.

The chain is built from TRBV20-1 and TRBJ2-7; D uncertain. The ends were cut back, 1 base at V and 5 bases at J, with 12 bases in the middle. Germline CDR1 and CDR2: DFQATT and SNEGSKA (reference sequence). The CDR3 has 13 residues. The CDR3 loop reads CSARAWGTNEQYF. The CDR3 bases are TGCAGTGCTAGAGCTTGGGGTACGAACGAGCAGTACTTC.

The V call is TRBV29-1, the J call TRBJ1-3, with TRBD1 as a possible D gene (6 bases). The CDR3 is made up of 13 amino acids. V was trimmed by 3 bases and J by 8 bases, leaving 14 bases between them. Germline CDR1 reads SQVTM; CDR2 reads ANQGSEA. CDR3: CSVDTGNGYTIYF. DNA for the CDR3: TGCAGCGTTGATACAGGGAATGGCTACACCATATATTTT.

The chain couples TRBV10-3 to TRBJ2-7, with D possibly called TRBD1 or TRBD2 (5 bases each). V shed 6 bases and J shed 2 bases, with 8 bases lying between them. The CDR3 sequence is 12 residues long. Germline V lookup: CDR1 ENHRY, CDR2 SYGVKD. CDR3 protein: CAISGATYEQYF. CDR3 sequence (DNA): TGTGCCATCAGCGGGGCGACCTACGAGCAGTACTTC.

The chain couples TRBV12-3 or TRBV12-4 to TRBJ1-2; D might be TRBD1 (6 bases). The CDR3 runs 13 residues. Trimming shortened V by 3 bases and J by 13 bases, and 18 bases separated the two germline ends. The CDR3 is CASSFPGQSACTF. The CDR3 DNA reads TGTGCCAGCAGTTTCCCAGGACAGTCGGCCTGCACCTTC.

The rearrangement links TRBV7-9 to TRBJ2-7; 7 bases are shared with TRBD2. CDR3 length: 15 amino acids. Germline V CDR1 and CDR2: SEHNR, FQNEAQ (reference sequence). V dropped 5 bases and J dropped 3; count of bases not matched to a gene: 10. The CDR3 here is CASSAIAGPLYEQYF. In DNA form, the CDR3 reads TGTGCCAGCAGCGCCATAGCGGGTCCCCTCTACGAGCAGTACTTC.

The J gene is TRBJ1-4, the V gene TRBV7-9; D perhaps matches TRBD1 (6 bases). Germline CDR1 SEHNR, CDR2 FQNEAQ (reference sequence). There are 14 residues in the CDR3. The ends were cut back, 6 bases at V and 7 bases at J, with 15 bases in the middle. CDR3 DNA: TGTGCCAGCAGTGTGAGCAGGGGTGTTGAAAAACTGTTTTTT. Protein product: CASSVSRGVEKLFF.